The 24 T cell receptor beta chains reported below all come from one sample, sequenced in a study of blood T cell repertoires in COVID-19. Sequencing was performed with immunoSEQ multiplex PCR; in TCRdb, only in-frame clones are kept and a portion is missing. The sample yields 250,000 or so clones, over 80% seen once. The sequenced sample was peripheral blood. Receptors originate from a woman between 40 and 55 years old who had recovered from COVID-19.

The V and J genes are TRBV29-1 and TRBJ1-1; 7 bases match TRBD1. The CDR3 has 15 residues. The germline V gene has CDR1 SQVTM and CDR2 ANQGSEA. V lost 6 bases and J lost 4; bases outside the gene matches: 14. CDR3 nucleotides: TGCAGCGTAGGTTGGGCAGGGGGAGATGGCACTGAAGCTTTCTTT. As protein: CSVGWAGGDGTEAFF.

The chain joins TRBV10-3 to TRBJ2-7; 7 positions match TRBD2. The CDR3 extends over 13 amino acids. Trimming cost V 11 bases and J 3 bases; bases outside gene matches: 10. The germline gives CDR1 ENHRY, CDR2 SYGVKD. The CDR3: CAYRGEGNYEQYF. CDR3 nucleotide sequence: TGTGCCTATCGGGGGGAGGGGAACTACGAGCAGTACTTC.

The CDR3 protein is CASSSRDRTNEKLFF. CDR3 bases: TGTGCCAGCAGCAGCCGGGACAGGACTAATGAAAAACTGTTTTTT. The V call is TRBV9, the J call TRBJ1-4; 8 bases match TRBD1. Germline CDR1 and CDR2: SGDLS and YYNGEE. J lost 2 bases, V lost 4 bases, and 4 bases had no gene match. CDR3 size: 15 residues. The variable domain in full, completed from reference TRBV9 and TRBJ1-4, reads DSGVTQTPKHLITATGQRVTLRCSPRSGDLSVYWYQQSLDQGLQFLIQYYNGEERAKGNILERFSAQQFPDLHSELNLSSLELGDSALYFCASSSRDRTNEKLFFGSGTQLSVL.

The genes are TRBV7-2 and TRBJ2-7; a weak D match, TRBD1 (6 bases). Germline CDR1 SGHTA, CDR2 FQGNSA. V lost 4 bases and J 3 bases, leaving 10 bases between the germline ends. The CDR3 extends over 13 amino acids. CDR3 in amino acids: CASSSRDNYEQYF. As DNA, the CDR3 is TGTGCCAGCAGCTCCCGGGACAACTACGAGCAGTACTTC.

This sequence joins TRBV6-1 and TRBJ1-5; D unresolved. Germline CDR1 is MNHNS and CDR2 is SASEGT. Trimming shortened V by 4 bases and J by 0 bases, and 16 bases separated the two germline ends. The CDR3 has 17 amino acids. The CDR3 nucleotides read TGTGCCAGCAGTGCCAGTTGGGCCCAAAATAGCAATCAGCCCCAGCATTTT. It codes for CASSASWAQNSNQPQHF.

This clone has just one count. This CDR3 is CASSGQGFGETQYF. The CDR3 bases are TGTGCCAGCAGTGGACAGGGGTTTGGAGAGACCCAGTACTTC. The chain carries TRBV6-6 and TRBJ2-5; 9 bases are a match to TRBD1. V dropped 5 bases and J dropped 4; count of bases not matched to a gene: 5. The CDR3 extends over 14 amino acids. Germline CDR1 is MNHNY and CDR2 is SVGAGI (reference sequence).

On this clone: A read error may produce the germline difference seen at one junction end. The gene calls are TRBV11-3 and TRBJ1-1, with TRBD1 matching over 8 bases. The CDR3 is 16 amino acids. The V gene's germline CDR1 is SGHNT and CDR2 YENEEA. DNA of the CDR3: TGTGCCAGCAGCCTAGACAGGGGCCGGACCCTGACTGAAGCTTTCTTT. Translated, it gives CASSLDRGRTLTEAFF.

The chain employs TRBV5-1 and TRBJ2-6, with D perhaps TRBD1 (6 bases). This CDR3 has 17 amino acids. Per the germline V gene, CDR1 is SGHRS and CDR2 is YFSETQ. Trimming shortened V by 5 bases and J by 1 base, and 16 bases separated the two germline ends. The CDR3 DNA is TGCGCCAGCAGTGGGGCAGGGGATCTTTCTGGGGCCAACGTCCTGACTTTC. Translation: CASSGAGDLSGANVLTF.

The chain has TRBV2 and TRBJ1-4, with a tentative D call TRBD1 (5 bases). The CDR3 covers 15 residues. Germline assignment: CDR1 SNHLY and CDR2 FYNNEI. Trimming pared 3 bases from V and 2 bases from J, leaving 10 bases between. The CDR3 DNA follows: TGTGCCAGCAGTGACGGAGGGGCGACTAATGAAAAACTGTTTTTT. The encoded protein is CASSDGGATNEKLFF.

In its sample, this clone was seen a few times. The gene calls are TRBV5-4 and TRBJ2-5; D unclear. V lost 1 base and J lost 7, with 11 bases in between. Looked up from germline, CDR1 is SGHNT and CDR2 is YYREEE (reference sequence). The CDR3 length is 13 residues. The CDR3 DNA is TGTGCCAGCAGCTTGAATGCGGAACCGACCCAGTACTTC. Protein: CASSLNAEPTQYF.

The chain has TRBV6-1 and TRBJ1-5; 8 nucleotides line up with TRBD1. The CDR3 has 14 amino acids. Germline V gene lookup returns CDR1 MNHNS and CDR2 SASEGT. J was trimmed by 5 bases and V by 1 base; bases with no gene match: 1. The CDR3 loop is CASSEVTGDQPQHF. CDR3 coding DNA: TGTGCCAGCAGTGAAGTGACAGGGGATCAGCCCCAGCATTTT.

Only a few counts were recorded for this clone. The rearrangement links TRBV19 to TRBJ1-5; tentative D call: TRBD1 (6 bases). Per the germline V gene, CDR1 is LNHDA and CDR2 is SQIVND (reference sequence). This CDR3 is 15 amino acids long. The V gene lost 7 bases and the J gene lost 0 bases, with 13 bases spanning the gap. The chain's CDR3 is CASTRTAGSNQPQHF. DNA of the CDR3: TGTGCCAGTACCAGGACAGCCGGTAGCAATCAGCCCCAGCATTTT.

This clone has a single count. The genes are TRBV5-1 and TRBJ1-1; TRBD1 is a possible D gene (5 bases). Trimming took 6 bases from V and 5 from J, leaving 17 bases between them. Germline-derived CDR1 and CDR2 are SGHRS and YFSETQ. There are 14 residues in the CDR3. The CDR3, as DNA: TGCGCCAGCACCTGGGGGGGAAAGGGAACTGAAGCTTTCTTT. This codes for CASTWGGKGTEAFF.

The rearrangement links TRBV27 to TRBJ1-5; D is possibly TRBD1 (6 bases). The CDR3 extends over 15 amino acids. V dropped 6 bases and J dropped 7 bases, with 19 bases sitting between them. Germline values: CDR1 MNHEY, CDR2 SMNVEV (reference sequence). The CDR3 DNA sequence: TGTGCCAGCAGCCTTAGCCGGGACACTCCCCAGCCCCAGCATTTT. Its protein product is CASSLSRDTPQPQHF.

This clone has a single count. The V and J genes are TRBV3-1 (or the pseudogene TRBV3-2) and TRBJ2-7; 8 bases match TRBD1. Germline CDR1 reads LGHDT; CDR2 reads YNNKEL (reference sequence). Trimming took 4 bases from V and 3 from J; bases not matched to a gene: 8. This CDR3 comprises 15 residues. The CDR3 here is CASSLDWDRYYEQYF. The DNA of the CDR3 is TGTGCCAGCAGCCTAGATTGGGACAGGTACTACGAGCAGTACTTC.

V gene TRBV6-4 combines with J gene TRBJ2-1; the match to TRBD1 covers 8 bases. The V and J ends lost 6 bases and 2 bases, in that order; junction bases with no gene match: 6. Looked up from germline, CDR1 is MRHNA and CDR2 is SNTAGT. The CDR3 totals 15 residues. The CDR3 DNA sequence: TGTGCCAGCAGCCTAGACAGGGGACCCTACAATGAGCAGTTCTTC. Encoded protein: CASSLDRGPYNEQFF.

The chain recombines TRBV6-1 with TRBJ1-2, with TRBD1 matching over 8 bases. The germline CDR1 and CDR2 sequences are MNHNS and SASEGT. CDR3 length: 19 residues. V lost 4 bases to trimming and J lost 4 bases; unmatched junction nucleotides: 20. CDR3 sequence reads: CASSGLTGTGQRAGYGYTF. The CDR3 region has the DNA TGTGCCAGCAGTGGCCTAACCGGGACAGGTCAACGGGCGGGCTATGGCTACACCTTC.

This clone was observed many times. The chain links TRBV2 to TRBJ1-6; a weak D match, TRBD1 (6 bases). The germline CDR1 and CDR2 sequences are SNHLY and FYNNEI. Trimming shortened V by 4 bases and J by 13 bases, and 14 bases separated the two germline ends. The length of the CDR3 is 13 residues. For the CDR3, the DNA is TGTGCCAGCAGTGTGTCGGACAGCTCTCCCCTCCACTTT. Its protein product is CASSVSDSSPLHF.

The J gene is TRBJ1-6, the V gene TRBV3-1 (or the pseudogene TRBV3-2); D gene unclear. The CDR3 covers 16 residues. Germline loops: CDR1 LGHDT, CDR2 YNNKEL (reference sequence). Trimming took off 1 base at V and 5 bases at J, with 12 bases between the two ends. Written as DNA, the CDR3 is TGTGCCAGCAGCCAAGGTCCGGGGATGAATAATTCACCCCTCCACTTT. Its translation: CASSQGPGMNNSPLHF.

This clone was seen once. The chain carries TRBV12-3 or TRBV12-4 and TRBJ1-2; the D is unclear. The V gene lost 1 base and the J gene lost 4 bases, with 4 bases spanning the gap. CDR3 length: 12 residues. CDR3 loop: CASSLEPYGYTF. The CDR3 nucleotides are TGTGCCAGCAGTTTAGAGCCCTATGGCTACACCTTC.

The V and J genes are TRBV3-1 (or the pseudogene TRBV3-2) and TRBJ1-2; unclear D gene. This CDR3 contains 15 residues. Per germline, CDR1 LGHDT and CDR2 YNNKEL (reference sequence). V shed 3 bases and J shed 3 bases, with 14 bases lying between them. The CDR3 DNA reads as TGTGCCAGCAGCCAGGAGAGGGTTGGATACTATGGCTACACCTTC. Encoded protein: CASSQERVGYYGYTF.

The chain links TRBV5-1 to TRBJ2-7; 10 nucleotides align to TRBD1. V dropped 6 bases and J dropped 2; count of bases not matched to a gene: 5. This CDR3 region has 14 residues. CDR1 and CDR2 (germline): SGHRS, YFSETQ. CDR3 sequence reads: CASTTGQGAYEQYF. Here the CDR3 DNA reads TGCGCCAGCACCACCGGACAGGGGGCCTACGAGCAGTACTTC.

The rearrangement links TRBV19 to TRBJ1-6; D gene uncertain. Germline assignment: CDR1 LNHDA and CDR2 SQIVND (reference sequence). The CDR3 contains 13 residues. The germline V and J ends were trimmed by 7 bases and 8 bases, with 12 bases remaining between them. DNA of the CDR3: TGTGCCAGTAAGGCGGAGAACTATTCACCCCTCCACTTT. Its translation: CASKAENYSPLHF.

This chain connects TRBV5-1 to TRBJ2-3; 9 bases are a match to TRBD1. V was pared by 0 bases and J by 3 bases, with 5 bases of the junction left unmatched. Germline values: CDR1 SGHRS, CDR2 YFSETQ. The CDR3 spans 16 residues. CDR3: CASSLAPGQGTDTQYF. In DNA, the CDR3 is TGCGCCAGCAGCTTGGCCCCGGGACAGGGTACAGATACGCAGTATTTT.